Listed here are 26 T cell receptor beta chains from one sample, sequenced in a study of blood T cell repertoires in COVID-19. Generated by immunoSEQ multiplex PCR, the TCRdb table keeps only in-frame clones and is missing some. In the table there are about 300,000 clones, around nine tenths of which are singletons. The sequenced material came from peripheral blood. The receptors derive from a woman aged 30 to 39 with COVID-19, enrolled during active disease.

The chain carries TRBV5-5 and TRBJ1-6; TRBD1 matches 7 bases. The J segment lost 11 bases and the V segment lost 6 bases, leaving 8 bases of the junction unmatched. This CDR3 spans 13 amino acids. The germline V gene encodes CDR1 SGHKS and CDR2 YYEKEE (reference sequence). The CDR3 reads CASTIDRAAPLHF. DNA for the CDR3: TGTGCCAGCACAATAGACAGGGCTGCACCCCTCCACTTT.

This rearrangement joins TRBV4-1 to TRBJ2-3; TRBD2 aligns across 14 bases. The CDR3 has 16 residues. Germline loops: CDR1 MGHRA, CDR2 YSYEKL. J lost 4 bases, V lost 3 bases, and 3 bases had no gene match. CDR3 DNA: TGCGCCAGCAGCCAGACTAGCGGGGGGGCCCCAGATACGCAGTATTTT. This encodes CASSQTSGGAPDTQYF.

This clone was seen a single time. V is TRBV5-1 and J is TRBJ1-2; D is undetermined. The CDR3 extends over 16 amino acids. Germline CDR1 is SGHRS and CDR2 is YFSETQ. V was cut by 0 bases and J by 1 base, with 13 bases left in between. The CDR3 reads CASSLGRILHNYGYTF. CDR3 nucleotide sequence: TGCGCCAGCAGCTTGGGGAGGATACTCCATAACTATGGCTACACCTTC.

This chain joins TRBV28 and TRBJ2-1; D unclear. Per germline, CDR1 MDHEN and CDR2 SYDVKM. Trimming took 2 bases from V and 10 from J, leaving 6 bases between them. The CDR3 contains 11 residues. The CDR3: CASSLNLEQFF. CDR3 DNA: TGTGCCAGCAGTTTAAACCTAGAGCAGTTCTTC. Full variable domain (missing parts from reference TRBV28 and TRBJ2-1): DVKVTQSSRYLVKRTGEKVFLECVQDMDHENMFWYRQDPGLGLRLIYFSYDVKMKEKGDIPEGYSVSREKKERFSLILESASTNQTSMYLCASSLNLEQFFGPGTRLTVL.

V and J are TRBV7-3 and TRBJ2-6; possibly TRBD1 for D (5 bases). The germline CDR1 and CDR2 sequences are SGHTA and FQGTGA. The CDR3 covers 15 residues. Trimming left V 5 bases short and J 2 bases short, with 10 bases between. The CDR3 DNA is TGTGCCAGCAGCCGCACAGGAACTGGGGCCAACGTCCTGACTTTC. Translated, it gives CASSRTGTGANVLTF.

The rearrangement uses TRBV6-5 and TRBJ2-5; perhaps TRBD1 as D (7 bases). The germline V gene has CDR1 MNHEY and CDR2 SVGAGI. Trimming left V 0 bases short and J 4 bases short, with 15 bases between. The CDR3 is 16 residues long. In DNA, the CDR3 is TGTGCCAGCAGTTACTCGACAGGGCTGCGGGGAGAGACCCAGTACTTC. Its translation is CASSYSTGLRGETQYF.

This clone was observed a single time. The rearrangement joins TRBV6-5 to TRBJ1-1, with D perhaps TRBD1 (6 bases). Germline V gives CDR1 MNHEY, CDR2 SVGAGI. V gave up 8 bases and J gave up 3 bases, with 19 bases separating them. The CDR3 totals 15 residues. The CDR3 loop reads CASRRGGGWDTEAFF. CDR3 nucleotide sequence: TGTGCCAGCCGAAGGGGGGGCGGTTGGGACACTGAAGCTTTCTTT.

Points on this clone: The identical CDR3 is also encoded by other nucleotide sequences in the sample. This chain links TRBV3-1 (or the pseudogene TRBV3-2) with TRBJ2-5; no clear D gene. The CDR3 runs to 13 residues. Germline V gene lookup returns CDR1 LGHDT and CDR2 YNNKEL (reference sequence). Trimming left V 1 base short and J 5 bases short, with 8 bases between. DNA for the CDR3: TGTGCCAGCAGCCAAGGGTTTCGGGAGACCCAGTACTTC. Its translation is CASSQGFRETQYF.

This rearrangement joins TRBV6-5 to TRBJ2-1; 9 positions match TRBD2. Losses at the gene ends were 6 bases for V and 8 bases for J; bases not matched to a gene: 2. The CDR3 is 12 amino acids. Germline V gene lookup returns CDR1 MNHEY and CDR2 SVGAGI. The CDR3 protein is CASRGTSYEQFF. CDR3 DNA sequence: TGTGCCAGCAGGGGGACTAGCTATGAGCAGTTCTTC.

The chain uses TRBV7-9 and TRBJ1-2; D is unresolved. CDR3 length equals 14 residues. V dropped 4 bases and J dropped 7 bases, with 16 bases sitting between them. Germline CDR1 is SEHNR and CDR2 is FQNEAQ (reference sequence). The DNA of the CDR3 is TGTGCCAGCAGCTCAGATGTGGGTTCAGGTGGCTACACCTTC. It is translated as CASSSDVGSGGYTF.

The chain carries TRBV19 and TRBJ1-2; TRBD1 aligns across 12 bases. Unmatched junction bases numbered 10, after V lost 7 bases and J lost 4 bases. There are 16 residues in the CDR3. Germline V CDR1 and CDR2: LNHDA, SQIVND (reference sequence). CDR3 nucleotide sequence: TGTGCCAGTACACCTGGCGGGACAGGGGGCTTCTATGGCTACACCTTC. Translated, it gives CASTPGGTGGFYGYTF.

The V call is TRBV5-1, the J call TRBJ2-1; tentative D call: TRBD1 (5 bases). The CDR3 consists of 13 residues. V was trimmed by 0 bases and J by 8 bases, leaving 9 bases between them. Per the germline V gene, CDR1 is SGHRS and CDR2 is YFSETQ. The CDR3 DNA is TGCGCCAGCAGCTTGGTAGGGGCAGATGAGCAGTTCTTC. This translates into CASSLVGADEQFF.

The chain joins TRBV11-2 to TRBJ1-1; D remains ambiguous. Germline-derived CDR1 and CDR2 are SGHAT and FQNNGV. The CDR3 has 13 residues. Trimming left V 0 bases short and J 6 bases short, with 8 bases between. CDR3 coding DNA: TGTGCCAGCAGCTTAGATCAGGTAGCTGAAGCTTTCTTT. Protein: CASSLDQVAEAFF.

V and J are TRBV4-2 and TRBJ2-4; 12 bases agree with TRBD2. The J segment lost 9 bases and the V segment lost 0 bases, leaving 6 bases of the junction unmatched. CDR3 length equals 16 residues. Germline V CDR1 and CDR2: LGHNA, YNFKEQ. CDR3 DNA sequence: TGTGCCAGCAGCCAAGACGGCCTAGCGGGGGGGATCATTCAGTACTTC. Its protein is CASSQDGLAGGIIQYF.

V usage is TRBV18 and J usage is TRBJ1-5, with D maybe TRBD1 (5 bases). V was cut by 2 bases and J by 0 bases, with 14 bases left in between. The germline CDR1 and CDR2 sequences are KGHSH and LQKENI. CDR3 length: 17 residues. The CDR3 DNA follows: TGTGCCAGCTCACCATCACCAGGGATGTATAGCAATCAGCCCCAGCATTTT. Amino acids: CASSPSPGMYSNQPQHF.

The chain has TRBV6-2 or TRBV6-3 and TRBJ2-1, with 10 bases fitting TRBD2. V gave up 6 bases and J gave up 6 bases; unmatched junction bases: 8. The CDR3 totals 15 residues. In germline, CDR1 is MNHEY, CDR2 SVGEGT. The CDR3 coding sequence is TGTGCCAGCAGCCACGGAGCGGGGGGGCTCAATGAGCAGTTCTTC. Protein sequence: CASSHGAGGLNEQFF.

The CDR3 region has the DNA TGCGCCAGCAGCTTGCGCGGGCCTCAGCCCCAGCATTTT. Amino acids: CASSLRGPQPQHF. The V call is TRBV5-1, the J call TRBJ1-5; D unresolved. Germline-derived CDR1 and CDR2 are SGHRS and YFSETQ. The CDR3 runs 13 residues. The V and J ends lost 1 base and 6 bases respectively, with 8 bases between them.

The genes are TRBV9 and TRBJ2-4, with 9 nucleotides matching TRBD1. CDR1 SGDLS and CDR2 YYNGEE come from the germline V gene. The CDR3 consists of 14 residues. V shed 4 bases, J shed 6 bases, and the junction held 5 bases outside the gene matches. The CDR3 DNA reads TGTGCCAGCAGCCCAACGACAGGGGGAAACATTCAGTACTTC. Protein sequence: CASSPTTGGNIQYF. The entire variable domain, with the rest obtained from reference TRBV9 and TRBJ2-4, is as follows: DSGVTQTPKHLITATGQRVTLRCSPRSGDLSVYWYQQSLDQGLQFLIQYYNGEERAKGNILERFSAQQFPDLHSELNLSSLELGDSALYFCASSPTTGGNIQYFGAGTRLSVL.

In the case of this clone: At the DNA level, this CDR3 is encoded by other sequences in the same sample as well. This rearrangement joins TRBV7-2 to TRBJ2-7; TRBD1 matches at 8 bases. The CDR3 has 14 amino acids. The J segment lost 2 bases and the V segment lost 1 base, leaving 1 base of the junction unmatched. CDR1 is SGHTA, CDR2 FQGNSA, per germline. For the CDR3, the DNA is TGTGCCAGCAGCTTAGGGACAGGGCCCTACGAGCAGTACTTC. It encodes CASSLGTGPYEQYF. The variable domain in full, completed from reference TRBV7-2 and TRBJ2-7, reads GAGVSQSPSNKVTEKGKDVELRCDPISGHTALYWYRQSLGQGLEFLIYFQGNSAPDKSGLPSDRFSAERTGGSVSTLTIQRTQQEDSAVYLCASSLGTGPYEQYFGPGTRLTVT.

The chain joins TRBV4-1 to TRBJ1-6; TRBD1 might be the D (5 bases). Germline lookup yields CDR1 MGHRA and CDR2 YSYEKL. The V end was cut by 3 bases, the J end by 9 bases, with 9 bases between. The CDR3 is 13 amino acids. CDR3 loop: CASSQGDSSPLHF. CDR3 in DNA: TGCGCCAGCAGCCAGGGGGACTCTTCACCCCTCCACTTT.

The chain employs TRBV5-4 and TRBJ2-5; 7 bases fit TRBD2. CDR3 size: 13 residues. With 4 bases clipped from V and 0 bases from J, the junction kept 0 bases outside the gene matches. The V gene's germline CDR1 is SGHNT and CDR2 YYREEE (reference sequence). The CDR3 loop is CASSGTNQETQYF. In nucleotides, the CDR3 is TGTGCCAGCAGCGGGACTAACCAAGAGACCCAGTACTTC. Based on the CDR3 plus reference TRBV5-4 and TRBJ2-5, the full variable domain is ETGVTQSPTHLIKTRGQQVTLRCSSQSGHNTVSWYQQALGQGPQFIFQYYREEENGRGNFPPRFSGLQFPNYSSELNVNALELDDSALYLCASSGTNQETQYFGPGTRLLVL.

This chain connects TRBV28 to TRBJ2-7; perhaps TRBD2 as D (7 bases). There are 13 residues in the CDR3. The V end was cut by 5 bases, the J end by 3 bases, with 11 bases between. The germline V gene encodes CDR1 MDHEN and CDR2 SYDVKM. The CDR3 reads CASSRGASYEQYV. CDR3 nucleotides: TGTGCCAGCAGTCGGGGGGCGAGCTACGAGCAGTACGTC.

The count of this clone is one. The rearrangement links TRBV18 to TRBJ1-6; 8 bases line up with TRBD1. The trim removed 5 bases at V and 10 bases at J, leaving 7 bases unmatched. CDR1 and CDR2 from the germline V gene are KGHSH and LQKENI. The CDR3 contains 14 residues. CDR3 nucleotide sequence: TGTGCCAGCTCATTACAGGGGGAAGACTCACCCCTCCACTTT. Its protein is CASSLQGEDSPLHF.

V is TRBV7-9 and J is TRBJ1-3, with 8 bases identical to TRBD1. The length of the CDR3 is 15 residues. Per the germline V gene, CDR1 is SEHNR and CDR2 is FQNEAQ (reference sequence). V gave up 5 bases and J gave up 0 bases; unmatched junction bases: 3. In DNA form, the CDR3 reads TGTGCCAGCAGCGAGACAGGGGACTCTGGAAACACCATATATTTT. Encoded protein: CASSETGDSGNTIYF.

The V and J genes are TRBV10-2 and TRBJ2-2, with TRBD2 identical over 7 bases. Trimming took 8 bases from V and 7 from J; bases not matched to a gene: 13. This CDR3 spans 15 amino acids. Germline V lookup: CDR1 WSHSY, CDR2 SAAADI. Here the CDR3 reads CASGEPGGRIGELFF. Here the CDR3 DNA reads TGCGCCAGCGGAGAACCGGGGGGAAGGATCGGGGAGCTGTTTTTT.

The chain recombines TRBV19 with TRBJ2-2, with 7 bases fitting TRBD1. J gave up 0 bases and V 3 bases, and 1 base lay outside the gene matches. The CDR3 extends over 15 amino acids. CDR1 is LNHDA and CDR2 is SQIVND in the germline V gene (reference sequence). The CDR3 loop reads CASSIGTANTGELFF. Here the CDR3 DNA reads TGTGCCAGTAGTATCGGGACAGCGAACACCGGGGAGCTGTTTTTT.